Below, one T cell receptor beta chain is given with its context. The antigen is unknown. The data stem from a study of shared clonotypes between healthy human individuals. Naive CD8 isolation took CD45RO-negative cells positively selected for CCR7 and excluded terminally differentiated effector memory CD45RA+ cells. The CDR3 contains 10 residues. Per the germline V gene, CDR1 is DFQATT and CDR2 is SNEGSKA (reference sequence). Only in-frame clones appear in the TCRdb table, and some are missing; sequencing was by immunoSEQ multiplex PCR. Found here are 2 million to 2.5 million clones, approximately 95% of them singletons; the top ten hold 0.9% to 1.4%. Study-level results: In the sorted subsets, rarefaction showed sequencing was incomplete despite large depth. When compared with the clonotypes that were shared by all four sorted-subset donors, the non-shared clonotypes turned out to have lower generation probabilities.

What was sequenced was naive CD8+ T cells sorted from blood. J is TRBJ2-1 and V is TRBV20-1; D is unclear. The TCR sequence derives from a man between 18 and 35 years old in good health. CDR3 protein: CSPTYNEQFF. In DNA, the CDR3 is TGCAGCCCGACCTACAATGAGCAGTTCTTC.